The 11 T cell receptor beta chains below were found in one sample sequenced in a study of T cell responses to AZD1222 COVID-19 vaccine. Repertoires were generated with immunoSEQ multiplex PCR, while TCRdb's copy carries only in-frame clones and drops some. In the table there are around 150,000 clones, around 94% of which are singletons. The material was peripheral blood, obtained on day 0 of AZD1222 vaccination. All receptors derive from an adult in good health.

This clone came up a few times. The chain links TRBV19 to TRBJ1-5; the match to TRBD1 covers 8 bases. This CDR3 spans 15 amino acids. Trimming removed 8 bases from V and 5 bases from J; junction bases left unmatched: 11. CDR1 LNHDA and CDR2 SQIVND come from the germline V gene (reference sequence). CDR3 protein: CASVTGGGGHQPQHF. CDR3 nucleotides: TGTGCCAGTGTTACAGGGGGAGGGGGCCATCAGCCCCAGCATTTT.

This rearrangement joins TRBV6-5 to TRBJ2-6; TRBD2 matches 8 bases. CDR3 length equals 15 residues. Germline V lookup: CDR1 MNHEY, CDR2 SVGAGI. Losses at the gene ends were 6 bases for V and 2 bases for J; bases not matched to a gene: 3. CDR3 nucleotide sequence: TGTGCCAGCAGCGTTAGCGGGACTGGGGCCAACGTCCTGACTTTC. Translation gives CASSVSGTGANVLTF.

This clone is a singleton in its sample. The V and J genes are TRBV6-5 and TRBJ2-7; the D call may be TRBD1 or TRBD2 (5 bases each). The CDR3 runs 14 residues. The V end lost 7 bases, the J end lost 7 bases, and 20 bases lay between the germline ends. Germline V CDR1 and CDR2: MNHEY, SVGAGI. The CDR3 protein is CASTEGRRRGEQYF. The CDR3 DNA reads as TGTGCCAGCACCGAGGGGCGGAGGAGAGGTGAGCAGTACTTC.

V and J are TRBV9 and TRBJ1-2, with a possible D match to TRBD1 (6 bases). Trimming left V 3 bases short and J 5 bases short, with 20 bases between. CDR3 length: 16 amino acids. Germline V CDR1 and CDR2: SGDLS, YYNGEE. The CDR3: CASSGPGQGRPYGYTF. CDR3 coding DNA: TGTGCCAGCAGCGGGCCGGGGCAGGGGCGCCCTTATGGCTACACCTTC. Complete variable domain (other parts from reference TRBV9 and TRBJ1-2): DSGVTQTPKHLITATGQRVTLRCSPRSGDLSVYWYQQSLDQGLQFLIQYYNGEERAKGNILERFSAQQFPDLHSELNLSSLELGDSALYFCASSGPGQGRPYGYTFGSGTRLTVV.

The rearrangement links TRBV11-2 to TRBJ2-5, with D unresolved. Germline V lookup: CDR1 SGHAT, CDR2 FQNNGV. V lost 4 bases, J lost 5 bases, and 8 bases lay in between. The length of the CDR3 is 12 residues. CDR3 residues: CASSSASETQYF. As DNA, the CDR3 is TGTGCCAGCAGCTCCGCGTCCGAGACCCAGTACTTC.

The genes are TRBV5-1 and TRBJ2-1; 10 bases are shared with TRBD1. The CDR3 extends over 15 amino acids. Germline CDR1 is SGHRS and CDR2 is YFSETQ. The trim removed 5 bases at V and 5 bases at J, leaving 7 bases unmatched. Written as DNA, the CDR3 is TGCGCCAGCAGTCTCTGGGGGACAGGGGACAATGAGCAGTTCTTC. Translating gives CASSLWGTGDNEQFF.

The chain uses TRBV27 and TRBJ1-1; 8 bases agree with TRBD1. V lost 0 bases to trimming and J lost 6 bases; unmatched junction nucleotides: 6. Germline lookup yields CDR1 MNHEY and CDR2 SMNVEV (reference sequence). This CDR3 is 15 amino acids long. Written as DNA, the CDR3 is TGTGCCAGCAGTTTATCGCGGCCAGGGGGCTCTGAAGCTTTCTTT. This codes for CASSLSRPGGSEAFF.

The DNA of the CDR3 is TGTGCCAGCAGGCTTCCCCCGAGGACTGAAGCTTTCTTT. Translation: CASRLPPRTEAFF. The gene calls are TRBV12-3 or TRBV12-4 and TRBJ1-1; D is uncertain. Trimming cost V 6 bases and J 5 bases, with 13 bases left between them. This CDR3 is 13 amino acids long.

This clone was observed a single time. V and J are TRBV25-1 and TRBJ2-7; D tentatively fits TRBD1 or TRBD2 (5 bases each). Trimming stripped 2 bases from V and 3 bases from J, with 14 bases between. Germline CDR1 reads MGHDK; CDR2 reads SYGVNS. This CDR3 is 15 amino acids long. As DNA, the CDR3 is TGTGCCAGCAGTGAAACCCCGGGACCCAGCTACGAGCAGTACTTC. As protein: CASSETPGPSYEQYF.

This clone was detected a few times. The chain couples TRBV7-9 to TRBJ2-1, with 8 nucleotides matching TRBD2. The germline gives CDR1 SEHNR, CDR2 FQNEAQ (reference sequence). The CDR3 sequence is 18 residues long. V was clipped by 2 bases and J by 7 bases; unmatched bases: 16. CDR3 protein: CASSLTSGSMRVVNEQFF. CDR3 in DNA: TGTGCCAGCAGCTTAACCAGCGGGAGTATGAGGGTAGTAAATGAGCAGTTCTTC. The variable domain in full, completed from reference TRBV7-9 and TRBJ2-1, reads DTGVSQNPRHKITKRGQNVTFRCDPISEHNRLYWYRQTLGQGPEFLTYFQNEAQLEKSRLLSDRFSAERPKGSFSTLEIQRTEQGDSAMYLCASSLTSGSMRVVNEQFFGPGTRLTVL.

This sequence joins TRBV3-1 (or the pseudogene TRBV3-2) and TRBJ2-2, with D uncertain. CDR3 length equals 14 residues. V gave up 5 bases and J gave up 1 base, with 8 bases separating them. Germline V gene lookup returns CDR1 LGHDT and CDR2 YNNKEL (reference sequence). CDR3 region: CASSFSQNTGELFF. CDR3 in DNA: TGTGCCAGCAGCTTTTCACAGAACACCGGGGAGCTGTTTTTT.